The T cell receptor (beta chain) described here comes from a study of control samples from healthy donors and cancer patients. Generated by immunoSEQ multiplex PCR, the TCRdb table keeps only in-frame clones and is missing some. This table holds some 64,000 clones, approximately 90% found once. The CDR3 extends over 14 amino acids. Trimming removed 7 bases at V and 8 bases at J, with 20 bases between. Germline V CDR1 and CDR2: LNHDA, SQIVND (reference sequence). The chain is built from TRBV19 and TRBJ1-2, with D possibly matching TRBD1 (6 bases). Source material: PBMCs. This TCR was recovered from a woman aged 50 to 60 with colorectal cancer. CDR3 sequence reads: CASTHPAGGRGYTF. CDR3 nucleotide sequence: TGTGCCAGTACGCATCCGGCTGGGGGGCGAGGCTACACCTTC.